This entry lists 3 T cell receptor beta chains sequenced from one sample in a study of early T cells in non-severe SARS-CoV-2 infection. TCRdb analysed the 5' RACE reads with MiXCR anew, one entry per CDR3 protein. The table shows about 100,000 distinct CDR3 sequences, with around 14% occurring only once. Material for sequencing was whole blood. These receptors all come from an adult who was a healthcare worker with PCR-confirmed SARS-CoV-2 infection or an uninfected control (not recorded which).

This clonotype was recorded many times. The chain is built from TRBV10-3 and TRBJ2-5, with 15 bases matching TRBD2. The junction had 6 bases not matched to a gene; V was cut back by 6 bases and J by 4 bases. CDR3 length: 16 residues. Germline CDR1 ENHRY, CDR2 SYGVKD. CDR3 in amino acids: CAIRPGLAGGGETQYF. The CDR3 region has the DNA TGTGCCATCAGACCCGGACTAGCGGGAGGGGGAGAGACCCAGTACTTC.

Many counts were recorded for this clonotype. The chain's CDR3 is CASSVRWNTGELFF. The CDR3 DNA reads as TGTGCCAGCAGCGTAAGGTGGAACACCGGGGAGCTGTTTTTT. V is TRBV9 and J is TRBJ2-2; D is ambiguous. Germline lookup yields CDR1 SGDLS and CDR2 YYNGEE. V was shortened by 1 base and J by 1 base, with 5 bases between the two germline ends. The CDR3 consists of 14 residues.

CDR3 DNA sequence: TGTGCCAGCAGCTTCGGAACCCCTAGCACAGATACGCAGTATTTT. Its protein product is CASSFGTPSTDTQYF. V is TRBV7-6 and J is TRBJ2-3, with no clear D. CDR1 and CDR2 from the germline V gene are SGHVS and FNYEAQ. The CDR3 length is 15 residues. V was pared by 3 bases and J by 0 bases, with 10 bases between.